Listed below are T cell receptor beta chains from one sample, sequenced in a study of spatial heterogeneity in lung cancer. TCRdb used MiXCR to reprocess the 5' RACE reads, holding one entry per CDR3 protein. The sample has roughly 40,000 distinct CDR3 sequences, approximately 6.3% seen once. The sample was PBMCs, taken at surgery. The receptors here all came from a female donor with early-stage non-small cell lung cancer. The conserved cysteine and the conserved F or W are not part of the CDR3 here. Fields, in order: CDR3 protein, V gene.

CDR3aa: SARRTGENQPQH; v_gene: TRBV20-1
CDR3aa: ASSYPSPQETQY; v_gene: TRBV5-1
CDR3aa: ASSLAGTREETQY; v_gene: TRBV5-1
CDR3aa: ASSQDLGALSYEQY; v_gene: TRBV4-3
CDR3aa: ASSVSGAPTEAF; v_gene: TRBV9
CDR3aa: ASSKVGTDGQPQH; v_gene: TRBV21-1
CDR3aa: ASSFVIYGYT; v_gene: TRBV7-3
CDR3aa: ASSSDRARPEAQY; v_gene: TRBV7-8
CDR3aa: ASSSYQFNQPQH; v_gene: TRBV6-6
CDR3aa: ASTPGGKRGYGYT; v_gene: TRBV28
CDR3aa: ASRLSEAPLH; v_gene: TRBV7-2
CDR3aa: SAPRDANTEAF; v_gene: TRBV20-1
CDR3aa: SAIPLSGGTDEQF; v_gene: TRBV20-1
CDR3aa: ASSVDEGWSAF; v_gene: TRBV9
CDR3aa: ASSYSTDIKNIQY; v_gene: TRBV6-5
CDR3aa: AISERVSTEAF; v_gene: TRBV10-3
CDR3aa: ASSPWGEQF; v_gene: TRBV14
CDR3aa: ASSLNSGAQETQY; v_gene: TRBV7-9
CDR3aa: SALRPPGGEQY; v_gene: TRBV20-1
CDR3aa: SARDVSPGGNQPQH; v_gene: TRBV20-1
CDR3aa: ASSYALTSDTQY; v_gene: TRBV6-5
CDR3aa: ASRPTTGVGQETQY; v_gene: TRBV6-2/TRBV6-3
CDR3aa: ASSQVTAQETQY; v_gene: TRBV3-1
CDR3aa: ASSSSGRGRNQPQH; v_gene: TRBV27
CDR3aa: ASSEQYQETQY; v_gene: TRBV2
CDR3aa: ASSLVLGARETQY; v_gene: TRBV7-9
CDR3aa: ASSRGTDRYNSPLH; v_gene: TRBV7-9
CDR3aa: ASTIRTGPNQPQH; v_gene: TRBV2
CDR3aa: ASTPGGADNEQF; v_gene: TRBV28
CDR3aa: ASTTMSSSVYPMGEQY; v_gene: TRBV6-2/TRBV6-3
CDR3aa: ASSQGSGGDTDTQY; v_gene: TRBV5-1
CDR3aa: ASRSPRGESWYEQY; v_gene: TRBV11-2